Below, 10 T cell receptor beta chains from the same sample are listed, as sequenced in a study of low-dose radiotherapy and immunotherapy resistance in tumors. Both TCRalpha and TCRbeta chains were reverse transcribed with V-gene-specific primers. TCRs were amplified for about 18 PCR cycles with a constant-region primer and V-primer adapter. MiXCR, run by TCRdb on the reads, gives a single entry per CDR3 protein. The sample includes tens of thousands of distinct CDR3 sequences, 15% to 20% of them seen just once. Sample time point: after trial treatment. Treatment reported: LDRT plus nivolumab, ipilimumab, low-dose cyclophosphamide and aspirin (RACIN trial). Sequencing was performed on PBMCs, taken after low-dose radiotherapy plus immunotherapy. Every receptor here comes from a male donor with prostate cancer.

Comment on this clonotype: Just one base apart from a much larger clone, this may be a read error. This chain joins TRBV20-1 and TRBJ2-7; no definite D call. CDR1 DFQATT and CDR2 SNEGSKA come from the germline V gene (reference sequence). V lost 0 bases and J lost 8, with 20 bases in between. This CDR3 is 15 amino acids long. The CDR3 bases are TGCAGTGCTAGAGATGTCGCCAACCTAGTTTACAAGCAGTACTTC. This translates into CSARDVANLVYKQYF.

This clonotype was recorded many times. Here the CDR3 DNA reads TGTGCCAGCAGCTTAGACCAGGGAATTCAGTACTTC. This codes for CASSLDQGIQYF. V usage is TRBV7-2 and J usage is TRBJ2-4; D perhaps matches TRBD1 (5 bases). With 1 base removed from V and 10 bases from J, the gap between germline ends came to 8 bases. CDR1 and CDR2 (germline): SGHTA, FQGNSA. The CDR3 contains 12 residues.

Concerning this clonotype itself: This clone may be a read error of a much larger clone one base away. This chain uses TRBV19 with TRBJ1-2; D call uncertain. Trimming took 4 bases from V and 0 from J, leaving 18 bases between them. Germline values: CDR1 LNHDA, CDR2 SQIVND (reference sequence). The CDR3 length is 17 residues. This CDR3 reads CASSRAHGAAPNYGYTF. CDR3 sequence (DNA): TGTGCCAGTAGTAGAGCCCACGGCGCGGCACCTAACTATGGCTACACCTTC.

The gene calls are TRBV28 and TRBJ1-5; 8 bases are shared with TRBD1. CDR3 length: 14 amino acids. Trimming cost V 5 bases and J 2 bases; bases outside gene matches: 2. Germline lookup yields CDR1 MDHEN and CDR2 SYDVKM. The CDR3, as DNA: TGTGCCAGCAGTGACAGGGGCGGCAATCAGCCCCAGCATTTT. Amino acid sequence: CASSDRGGNQPQHF.

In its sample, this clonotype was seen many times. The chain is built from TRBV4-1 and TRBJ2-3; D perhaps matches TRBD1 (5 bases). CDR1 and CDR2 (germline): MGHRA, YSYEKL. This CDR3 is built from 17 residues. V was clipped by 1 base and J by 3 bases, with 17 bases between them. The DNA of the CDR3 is TGCGCCAGCAGCCAAGCCCGCGCAGGGATAACGACAGATACGCAGTATTTT. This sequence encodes CASSQARAGITTDTQYF.

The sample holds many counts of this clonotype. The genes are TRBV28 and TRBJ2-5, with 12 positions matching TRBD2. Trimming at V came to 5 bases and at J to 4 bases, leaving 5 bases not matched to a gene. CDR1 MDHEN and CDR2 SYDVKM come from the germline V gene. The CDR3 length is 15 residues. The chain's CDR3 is CASSKLAGGRETQYF. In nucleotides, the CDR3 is TGTGCCAGCAGTAAACTAGCGGGAGGACGAGAGACCCAGTACTTC.

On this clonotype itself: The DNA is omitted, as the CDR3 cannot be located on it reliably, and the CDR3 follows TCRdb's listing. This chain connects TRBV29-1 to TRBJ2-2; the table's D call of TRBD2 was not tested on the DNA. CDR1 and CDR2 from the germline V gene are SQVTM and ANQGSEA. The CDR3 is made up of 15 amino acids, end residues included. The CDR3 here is CSVTSGSNTGELFFF.

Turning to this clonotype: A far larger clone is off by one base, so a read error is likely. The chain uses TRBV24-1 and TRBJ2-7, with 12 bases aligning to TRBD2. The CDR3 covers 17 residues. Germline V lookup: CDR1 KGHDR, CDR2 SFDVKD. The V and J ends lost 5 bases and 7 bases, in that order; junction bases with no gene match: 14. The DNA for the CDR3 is TGTGCCACCAGTGTTAATCCGGGACTAGCGGGTGAGAATGAGCAGTACTTC. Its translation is CATSVNPGLAGENEQYF.

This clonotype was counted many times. CDR3 nucleotide sequence: TGTGCCAGCAGCCAACTTACTAGCGGGAGGTCATACAATGAGCAGTTCTTC. Protein sequence: CASSQLTSGRSYNEQFF. This chain joins TRBV3-1 and TRBJ2-1; 12 nucleotides align to TRBD2. The length of the CDR3 is 17 residues. V shed 2 bases, J shed 4 bases, and the junction held 6 bases outside the gene matches. Germline V gives CDR1 LGHDT, CDR2 YNNKEL (reference sequence).

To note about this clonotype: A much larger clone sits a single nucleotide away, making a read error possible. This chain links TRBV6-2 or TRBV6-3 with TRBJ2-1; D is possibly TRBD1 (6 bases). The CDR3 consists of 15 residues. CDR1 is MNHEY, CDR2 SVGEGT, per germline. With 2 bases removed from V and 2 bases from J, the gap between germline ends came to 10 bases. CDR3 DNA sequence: TGTGCCAGCAGTTACGGGCAGGGGACCTACAATGAGCAGTTCTTC. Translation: CASSYGQGTYNEQFF.